This entry features one TCR beta chain sequence. This specimen belongs to a study of blood T cell repertoires in COVID-19. Study-wide context: Samples representing acute and convalescent COVID-19 were sourced from the United States, Italy and Spain.

Produced via immunoSEQ multiplex PCR; TCRdb's table is partial and in-frame only. This table holds about 180,000 clones, around 87% found once. The CDR3 covers 15 residues. Trimming cost V 2 bases and J 4 bases, with 13 bases left between them. Germline CDR1 and CDR2: MNHNS and SASEGT. The receptor was derived from a man between 35 and 55 years old with active or convalescent COVID-19. V and J are TRBV6-1 and TRBJ2-3, with D unresolved. Sequencing was carried out using peripheral blood. CDR3 protein: CASSESGSLADTQYF. The CDR3 nucleotides read TGTGCCAGCAGTGAATCGGGTTCCCTCGCAGATACGCAGTATTTT.